A selection of T cell receptor beta chains follows, all from one sample in a study of blood T cell repertoires in COVID-19. Profiling relied on immunoSEQ multiplex PCR, and the TCRdb table lists in-frame clones only, not all of them. The repertoire consists of tens of thousands of clones, with roughly 90% occurring once and the leading ten covering around 2.8%. Sequenced input: peripheral blood. These receptors were obtained from a middle-aged man with COVID-19, enrolled during active disease. Both conserved end residues are part of each CDR3. The D gene is left open where the match is weak. Only some rows state a clone size, as once, few, many or a class for expanded clones.

clone_size j_call d_call v_call cdr3_aa cdr3_nt
NA TRBJ1-2 NA TRBV11-1 CASSLGQGYGYTF TGTGCCAGCAGCTTGGGGCAGGGCTATGGCTACACCTTC
NA TRBJ1-2 NA TRBV28 CASSLSQGNYGYTF TGTGCCAGCAGTTTATCCCAGGGGAACTATGGCTACACCTTC
NA TRBJ2-1 TRBD1 TRBV5-1 CASSGTGGPYNEQFF TGCGCCAGCAGCGGAACAGGGGGCCCCTACAATGAGCAGTTCTTC
NA TRBJ2-2 NA TRBV21-1 CASSTKGGGHYTGELFF TGTGCCAGCAGCACGAAGGGCGGGGGCCATTACACCGGGGAGCTGTTTTTT
NA TRBJ2-7 TRBD1 TRBV25-1 CASSRTGSSYEQYF TGTGCCAGCAGCAGGACAGGCAGCTCCTACGAGCAGTACTTC
NA TRBJ1-6 NA TRBV7-2 CASRPRTVSSDSPLHF TGTGCCAGCAGACCGAGGACAGTTTCATCGGATTCACCCCTCCACTTT
NA TRBJ1-6 NA TRBV7-2 CASSLAGQGWYSPLHF TGTGCCAGCAGCTTAGCGGGCCAGGGTTGGTATTCACCCCTCCACTTT
NA TRBJ1-3 NA TRBV27 CASSLMTLDGLSGNTIYF TGTGCCAGCAGCCTTATGACCCTCGATGGACTATCTGGAAACACCATATATTTT
once TRBJ1-1 NA TRBV6-5 CASSTTQGRAFF TGTGCCAGCAGTACAACACAGGGTCGAGCTTTCTTT
NA TRBJ1-1 TRBD1 TRBV10-2 CASSDLQGERSPAFF TGCGCCAGCAGTGACCTCCAGGGGGAGCGCAGCCCCGCTTTCTTT
NA TRBJ2-7 NA TRBV27 CASSKRRSYEQYF TGTGCCAGCAGTAAGCGTAGGTCATACGAGCAGTACTTC
NA TRBJ2-4 NA TRBV6-5 CASKGSAQTWLQYF TGTGCCAGTAAAGGTTCAGCGCAAACATGGCTTCAGTACTTC
NA TRBJ1-2 NA TRBV12-3/TRBV12-4 CASRTTANYGYTF TGTGCCAGCAGAACAACAGCAAACTATGGCTACACCTTC
once TRBJ2-2 TRBD1 TRBV2 CASTGTGGTTGELFF TGTGCCAGCACCGGGACAGGGGGGACCACCGGGGAGCTGTTTTTT
NA TRBJ2-7 TRBD2 TRBV4-1 CASSQDLLAGGYSYEQYF TGCGCCAGCAGCCAAGATCTTCTAGCGGGGGGTTATTCCTACGAGCAGTACTTC
NA TRBJ2-1 TRBD2 TRBV30 CARAASGSYNEQFF TGTGCCCGGGCGGCTAGCGGTAGCTACAATGAGCAGTTCTTC
NA TRBJ1-5 TRBD1 TRBV27 CASNLTGVNQPQHF TGTGCCAGCAACCTGACAGGGGTAAATCAGCCCCAGCATTTT
NA TRBJ2-7 NA TRBV2 CASSEALRQGNEQYF TGTGCCAGCAGTGAAGCGCTTCGTCAGGGCAACGAGCAGTACTTC
NA TRBJ1-4 NA TRBV7-5 CARSFRQINEKLFF TGTGCCAGAAGCTTCCGACAGATTAATGAAAAACTGTTTTTT
NA TRBJ2-1 TRBD1 TRBV15 CATSRTGGAPDNEQFF TGTGCCACCAGCAGGACAGGGGGCGCCCCGGACAATGAGCAGTTCTTC
NA TRBJ1-1 NA TRBV2 CASSWTVMNTEAFF TGTGCCAGCTCGTGGACAGTCATGAACACTGAAGCTTTCTTT
NA TRBJ1-6 NA TRBV3-1/TRBV3-2 CASTLGGSGSPLHF TGTGCCAGCACCTTGGGGGGTTCAGGGTCACCCCTCCACTTT
NA TRBJ2-2 NA TRBV5-1 CASSFGLYTGELFF TGCGCCAGCAGCTTCGGACTGTACACCGGGGAGCTGTTTTTT
NA TRBJ2-3 NA TRBV29-1 CSVQGSTDTQYF TGCAGCGTTCAGGGTAGCACAGATACGCAGTATTTT
NA TRBJ1-2 NA TRBV27 CASSLSSQTVVYGYTF TGTGCCAGCAGTTTATCCTCCCAGACAGTTGTGTATGGCTACACCTTC
NA TRBJ2-6 NA TRBV7-9 CASSPTRVSGANVLTF TGTGCCAGCAGCCCCACGAGAGTGTCTGGGGCCAACGTCCTGACTTTC
NA TRBJ1-6 TRBD1 TRBV10-2 CASSGRGLRLYFNSPLHF TGCGCCAGCAGTGGGAGGGGGCTTCGTCTTTATTTTAATTCACCCCTCCACTTT
NA TRBJ2-3 NA TRBV14 CASSQDQRKYF TGTGCCAGCAGCCAAGATCAGAGGAAGTATTTT
NA TRBJ1-5 TRBD1 TRBV7-2 CASSSLDRAPQHF TGTGCCAGCAGCTCTCTGGACAGGGCGCCCCAGCATTTT
NA TRBJ2-7 NA TRBV19 CASSMNRVDYEQYF TGTGCCAGTAGTATGAACAGGGTCGACTACGAGCAGTACTTC
NA TRBJ2-1 TRBD1 TRBV19 CASSTRDRGSYNEQFF TGTGCCAGTAGCACACGGGACAGGGGGTCCTACAATGAGCAGTTCTTC
few TRBJ1-5 TRBD1 TRBV29-1 CSVATGGGNQPQHF TGCAGCGTTGCGACAGGGGGTGGGAATCAGCCCCAGCATTTT
NA TRBJ1-5 NA TRBV2 CASRRRGGHQPQHF TGTGCCAGCAGGAGGAGGGGGGGGCATCAGCCCCAGCATTTT
NA TRBJ2-7 NA TRBV2 CASSESGFEQYF TGTGCCAGCAGTGAGTCAGGGTTTGAGCAGTACTTC
NA TRBJ1-5 NA TRBV11-2 CASSFSGFNQPQHF TGTGCCAGCAGCTTTTCGGGGTTCAATCAGCCCCAGCATTTT
NA TRBJ1-6 NA TRBV7-8 CASSLALQGSSPLHF TGTGCCAGCAGCTTAGCGCTTCAGGGAAGTTCACCCCTCCACTTT
NA TRBJ1-1 NA TRBV7-9 CASSNGQYTEAFF TGTGCCAGCAGCAACGGACAGTATACTGAAGCTTTCTTT
NA TRBJ2-7 TRBD1 TRBV7-9 CASSARQGPYEQYF TGTGCCAGCAGCGCCCGACAGGGACCCTACGAGCAGTACTTC
NA TRBJ1-6 TRBD1 TRBV12-5 CASGLRTKRDRGPSSYNSPLHF TGTGCTAGTGGTTTGCGGACCAAAAGGGACAGGGGGCCGAGCTCCTATAATTCACCCCTCCACTTT
NA TRBJ1-4 NA TRBV5-8 CASSLPGQNEKLFF TGTGCCAGCAGCCTACCCGGACAGAATGAAAAACTGTTTTTT
NA TRBJ2-1 TRBD2 TRBV2 CASSFSGGTTNEQFF TGTGCCAGCAGCTTTAGCGGGGGGACCACCAATGAGCAGTTCTTC
NA TRBJ2-5 NA TRBV9 CASSVTQEETQYF TGTGCCAGCAGCGTAACACAGGAAGAGACCCAGTACTTC
NA TRBJ1-3 NA TRBV30 CAWSGVGPGNTIYF TGTGCCTGGAGTGGGGTGGGCCCTGGAAACACCATATATTTT
few TRBJ1-5 TRBD1 TRBV19 CASSSSYTGGSNQPQHF TGTGCCAGTAGTTCAAGTTATACAGGGGGTAGCAATCAGCCCCAGCATTTT
NA TRBJ1-5 TRBD1 TRBV19 CASSDWTGGGQPQHF TGTGCCAGTAGTGACTGGACAGGGGGTGGTCAGCCCCAGCATTTT
NA TRBJ2-5 NA TRBV15 CATSRDRGQETQYF TGTGCCACCAGCAGAGATAGGGGCCAAGAGACCCAGTACTTC
NA TRBJ2-1 TRBD2 TRBV4-1 CASSQDSIAGASSYNEQFF TGCGCCAGCAGCCAAGATTCTATAGCGGGGGCGAGCTCCTACAATGAGCAGTTCTTC
NA TRBJ1-2 TRBD1 TRBV7-8 CASSSTGDFGYGYTF TGTGCCAGCAGCTCGACAGGGGATTTCGGCTATGGCTACACCTTC
NA TRBJ1-6 TRBD1 TRBV9 CASSGQGATSPLHF TGTGCCAGCAGCGGCCAGGGGGCGACTTCACCCCTCCACTTT
NA TRBJ1-2 TRBD1 TRBV24-1 CATSDSQGAKGYTF TGTGCCACCAGTGACTCTCAGGGGGCCAAGGGCTACACCTTC
NA TRBJ1-2 TRBD1 TRBV18 CASSPRTGAQNHGYTF TGTGCCAGCTCACCACGGACAGGGGCTCAGAATCATGGCTACACCTTC
NA TRBJ2-3 NA TRBV2 CASSDWTASSTDTQYF TGTGCCAGCAGTGATTGGACAGCCTCTAGCACAGATACGCAGTATTTT
NA TRBJ1-6 NA TRBV18 CASSPSDSRTLHF TGTGCCAGCTCACCTTCCGACAGTAGAACCCTCCACTTT